These T cell receptor beta chains were read from a single sample in a study of blood T cell repertoires in COVID-19. Profiled with immunoSEQ multiplex PCR; TCRdb holds only in-frame clones, not every one. The sample carries about 280,000 clones, around 92% recorded once. Sequenced input: peripheral blood. The origin of the receptors is a woman aged 30 to 39 with COVID-19, enrolled during active disease. The CDR3 runs from the conserved cysteine through the conserved F or W. Part of the rows lack a size; the others show once, few, many or a class for expanded clones.

TRBV7-9	few	TRBJ1-5	CASSSDRTNQPQHF
TRBV18	-	TRBJ2-3	CASSPTSGDTQYF
TRBV7-9	-	TRBJ1-1	CASSRQTGYAPSIFF
TRBV5-1	-	TRBJ1-1	CASSSRDRGRGTEAFF
TRBV13	-	TRBJ2-7	CASSGSGGFYEQYF
TRBV2	-	TRBJ2-1	CASRESGGAYNEQFF
TRBV3-1/TRBV3-2	-	TRBJ1-6	CASSPGGLRPLHF
TRBV3-1/TRBV3-2	-	TRBJ2-1	CASSQPRLAGGSGYYNEQFF
TRBV7-9	-	TRBJ2-5	CASSSGLETQYF
TRBV5-1	-	TRBJ1-6	CASSSTGHNSPLHF
TRBV6-5	-	TRBJ1-2	CASSWTGEDYGYTF
TRBV27	-	TRBJ1-5	CASTTPGQPQHF
TRBV7-9	-	TRBJ2-1	CASSETSGGTNEQFF
TRBV10-1	-	TRBJ1-3	CASSDLTDTSGNTIYF
TRBV19	-	TRBJ1-1	CASSIFQEAFF
TRBV5-8	-	TRBJ2-1	CASSSPMTQFYNEQFF
TRBV18	-	TRBJ2-2	CASSPGQLANTGELFF
TRBV9	once	TRBJ1-2	CASSVADRAGYTF
TRBV29-1	-	TRBJ2-1	CSVERGGRTFNNEQFF
TRBV15	-	TRBJ2-3	CATSITSGGGGTDTQYF
TRBV5-4	-	TRBJ2-1	CASSLPGGPWDEQFF
TRBV6-5	-	TRBJ2-7	CASSYSGRGYEQYF
TRBV3-1/TRBV3-2	-	TRBJ2-3	CASSQEGGGVATDTQYF
TRBV6-2/TRBV6-3	-	TRBJ2-3	CASSPINPSTDTQYF
TRBV7-2	-	TRBJ2-1	CASSRYRAEQFF
TRBV7-9	-	TRBJ2-7	CASSPTNPNLAGAPEEQYF
TRBV28	-	TRBJ1-2	CASSSMTGLYGYTF
TRBV10-3	-	TRBJ1-1	CAIREGLWDTEAFF
TRBV4-1	once	TRBJ2-7	CASSLTGTGNYEQYF
TRBV27	-	TRBJ1-2	CASSPGQVAYGYTF
TRBV19	-	TRBJ1-2	CASSPDGQGTYGDYGYTF
TRBV3-1/TRBV3-2	-	TRBJ1-2	CASSLTGGWGYTF
TRBV16	-	TRBJ1-2	CASAGDRDMVDYGYTF
TRBV27	-	TRBJ2-6	CASSLGISGSGANVLTF
TRBV24-1	-	TRBJ2-3	CATSVGGQGYTDTQYF
TRBV4-2	-	TRBJ1-5	CASSQEGGVTGMKPQHF
TRBV4-1	-	TRBJ2-1	CASSLVPGLVINEQFF
TRBV18	once	TRBJ1-1	CASSEEIMNTEAFF
TRBV5-6	-	TRBJ1-2	CASSASGLGYTF
TRBV29-1	-	TRBJ1-4	CSVAYTGTNEKLFF
TRBV20-1	-	TRBJ2-7	CSADIIYEQYF
TRBV6-5	-	TRBJ1-2	CASVPGPNYGYTF
TRBV4-1	once	TRBJ2-1	CASSHARSPNEQFF
TRBV27	-	TRBJ1-1	CASSLSWEGWGTEAFF
TRBV7-9	-	TRBJ1-6	CASREDRVYSPLHF
TRBV5-1	-	TRBJ1-2	CASSLGEAWDYGYTF
TRBV5-1	-	TRBJ2-1	CASSPSGQGGYNEQFF
TRBV5-1	-	TRBJ1-4	CASSLQATNHEKLFF
TRBV2	-	TRBJ1-2	CASNDQGAPLGGYTF
TRBV5-1	-	TRBJ2-1	CASSLSGTYNEQFF
TRBV6-5	-	TRBJ1-5	CASSPDRGHIQPQHF
TRBV3-1/TRBV3-2	-	TRBJ2-3	CASSQEGASSGGPKDTQYF
TRBV3-1/TRBV3-2	-	TRBJ2-1	CASSPQLGLDRGAKVGVYNEQFF
TRBV6-5	-	TRBJ1-1	CASIPGTTEAFF
TRBV27	-	TRBJ2-1	CASSIVIGTSYNEQFF
TRBV2	once	TRBJ2-7	CASAGQIHYEQYF
TRBV7-9	few	TRBJ1-2	CASSHDRTEFYGYTF